The entry below gives a single T cell receptor (beta chain) sequence along with its context. Mismatch with germline at one junction end may stem from a read error. Methods used by the authors: Amplification of reference gene primers was used by the study to estimate nucleated cell counts. Assay: immunoSEQ multiplex PCR; the TCRdb copy retains only in-frame clones and omits some. D and trimming were read from the DNA, whereas the V and J calls and clone size are those reported in that table. In the table there are under 450,000 clones, over 75% of which are singletons. Participants' own reports of clinical history determined their cohort assignment. This sample was included in a study of blood T cell repertoires in COVID-19. CDR1 is MRHNA, CDR2 SNTAGT, per germline. This CDR3 has 15 amino acids.

The TCR sequence derives from a man younger than 45 who had recovered from COVID-19. The specimen was PBMCs or T cells enriched from blood (not recorded which). The J gene is TRBJ1-1, the V gene TRBV6-4; 7 bases map to TRBD1. The DNA for the CDR3 is TGTGTCAGCAGAGGACAGGCTGGTATGAACACTGAAGCTTTCTTT. Protein product: CVSRGQAGMNTEAFF.